Below, 15 T cell receptor beta chains from the same sample are listed, as sequenced in a study of Graves' ophthalmopathy and Graves' hyperthyroidism. RNA transcripts provided the template for amplifying TCR beta CDR3 regions. A first-round RT-PCR used HTBI primers, followed by a second-round multiplex PCR. TCRdb recomputed calls from the multiplex PCR reads with MiXCR, one row per CDR3 protein. The repertoire holds around 660,000 distinct CDR3 sequences, with just over 40% as singletons. The material sequenced was peripheral blood. These receptors originate from an adult man with Graves' ophthalmopathy.

Many counts were recorded for this clonotype. This chain connects TRBV25-1 to TRBJ2-7; the D call may be TRBD1 or TRBD2 (5 bases each). Trimming pared 6 bases from V and 5 bases from J, leaving 20 bases between. There are 15 residues in the CDR3. CDR1 and CDR2 from the germline V gene are MGHDK and SYGVNS. The CDR3 nucleotides read TGTGCCAGCAGCAGGGCCGGGACGCCCGTCGACGAGCAGTACTTC. This sequence encodes CASSRAGTPVDEQYF.

CDR3 bases: TGTGCCAGCAGCGTTAGACCCGAGGGGGATAGGGGGACCCAGTACTTC. This translates into CASSVRPEGDRGTQYF. The chain is built from TRBV9 and TRBJ2-5; tentative D call: TRBD1 (6 bases). V lost 2 bases and J lost 7, with 21 bases in between. From germline, CDR1 is SGDLS and CDR2 YYNGEE. The length of the CDR3 is 16 residues.

This rearrangement joins TRBV29-1 to TRBJ1-2; 9 nucleotides match TRBD1. This CDR3 region has 14 residues. Trimming took 7 bases from V and 4 from J; bases not matched to a gene: 10. The V gene's germline CDR1 is SQVTM and CDR2 ANQGSEA. The CDR3 DNA follows: TGCAGCGCTCTCCCGGGACAGGGACTCTATGGCTACACCTTC. The encoded protein is CSALPGQGLYGYTF.

This clonotype was picked up a small number of times. DNA for the CDR3: TGTGCCAGCAGTCTTAGCGGGAGATCCTACTACGAGCAGTACTTC. Its protein is CASSLSGRSYYEQYF. This chain links TRBV7-9 with TRBJ2-7; 9 bases are shared with TRBD2. Germline CDR1 reads SEHNR; CDR2 reads FQNEAQ (reference sequence). Trimming cost V 6 bases and J 3 bases; bases outside gene matches: 9. The CDR3 length is 15 residues.

There are many counts of this clonotype. The chain links TRBV7-8 to TRBJ2-7; possibly TRBD1 for D (6 bases). V was shortened by 0 bases and J by 3 bases, with 12 bases between the two germline ends. The length of the CDR3 is 15 residues. CDR1 is SGHVS, CDR2 FQNEAQ, per germline. CDR3: CASSLATLQGYEQYF. The CDR3 bases are TGTGCCAGCAGCTTAGCGACCTTACAGGGCTACGAGCAGTACTTC.

The genes are TRBV9 and TRBJ1-2; D is unresolved. This CDR3 is 14 amino acids long. Per the germline V gene, CDR1 is SGDLS and CDR2 is YYNGEE. V gave up 4 bases and J gave up 7 bases, with 17 bases separating them. The CDR3 loop reads CASSQGPSSAGYTF. As DNA, the CDR3 is TGTGCCAGCAGCCAAGGTCCTTCCAGCGCTGGCTACACCTTC.

This clonotype was seen repeatedly, ten times or more. The chain combines TRBV14 with TRBJ1-4; D is uncertain. V was trimmed by 8 bases and J by 6 bases, leaving 10 bases between them. CDR1 is SGHDN and CDR2 is FVKESK in the germline V gene. The length of the CDR3 is 12 residues. CDR3 coding DNA: TGTGCCAGCGCGTCGGCTGATGAAAAACTGTTTTTT. Translation: CASASADEKLFF.

This clonotype was recorded a few times. The chain joins TRBV7-2 to TRBJ1-5; D ambiguous. Trimming took off 5 bases at V and 7 bases at J, with 18 bases between the two ends. The CDR3 is 15 amino acids. CDR1 and CDR2 (germline): SGHTA, FQGNSA. The CDR3 spells CASSQGSASRQPQHF. CDR3 nucleotides: TGTGCCAGCAGCCAAGGATCGGCATCACGGCAGCCCCAGCATTTT.

In the case of this clonotype: A much larger clone differs from this one at a single base, so this may be a read error. V and J are TRBV14 and TRBJ2-5; 8 bases match TRBD1. V lost 3 bases and J lost 5; bases outside the gene matches: 5. The CDR3 contains 14 residues. CDR1 and CDR2 (germline): SGHDN, FVKESK. The CDR3: CASSHRTGTETQYF. CDR3 bases: TGTGCCAGCAGCCACCGGACAGGGACGGAGACCCAGTACTTC.

The genes are TRBV27 and TRBJ2-2, with a tentative D call TRBD1 (5 bases). The V gene lost 6 bases and the J gene lost 6 bases, with 17 bases spanning the gap. The CDR3 extends over 15 amino acids. Germline loops: CDR1 MNHEY, CDR2 SMNVEV (reference sequence). CDR3 in amino acids: CASSLQGRVAGELFF. For the CDR3, the DNA is TGTGCCAGCAGCCTGCAGGGTAGGGTGGCCGGGGAGCTGTTTTTT.

This clonotype appeared many times. This chain links TRBV19 with TRBJ2-5; D may be TRBD1 or TRBD2 (5 bases each). Trimming pared 5 bases from V and 1 base from J, leaving 14 bases between. The CDR3 loop spans 15 amino acids. Germline CDR1 LNHDA, CDR2 SQIVND (reference sequence). The CDR3 sequence is CASSGTDSIQETQYF. The CDR3 nucleotides read TGTGCCAGTAGTGGGACGGACTCTATCCAAGAGACCCAGTACTTC.

This clonotype was seen more than once but under ten times. The V gene is TRBV2, the J gene TRBJ1-2; a weak D match, TRBD1 (5 bases). Per germline, CDR1 SNHLY and CDR2 FYNNEI. This CDR3 comprises 17 residues. V was trimmed by 6 bases and J by 0 bases, leaving 20 bases between them. As DNA, the CDR3 is TGTGCCAGCAGCCCTAACCAGGGACGGACAACTAACTATGGCTACACCTTC. Residues: CASSPNQGRTTNYGYTF.

The chain has TRBV9 and TRBJ1-2; no clear D. V lost 7 bases and J 4 bases, leaving 14 bases between the germline ends. Germline V lookup: CDR1 SGDLS, CDR2 YYNGEE. This CDR3 is 13 amino acids long. Written as DNA, the CDR3 is TGTGCCAGCGCCCTGGGGTTTGGCTATGGCTACACCTTC. This codes for CASALGFGYGYTF.

The gene calls are TRBV12-5 and TRBJ2-5; D is possibly TRBD2 (6 bases). The CDR3 length is 14 residues. Trimming stripped 9 bases from V and 2 bases from J, with 16 bases between. CDR1 is LGHNT, CDR2 FRNRAP, per germline. The CDR3 reads CARDRGTAQETQYF. In DNA, the CDR3 is TGTGCTAGAGATCGGGGGACGGCTCAAGAGACCCAGTACTTC.

The V gene is TRBV19, the J gene TRBJ2-7; D ambiguous. Germline V gives CDR1 LNHDA, CDR2 SQIVND (reference sequence). CDR3 length: 13 residues. V dropped 3 bases and J dropped 3 bases, with 9 bases sitting between them. The CDR3 bases are TGTGCCAGTAGTATTCACCCAAACTACGAGCAGTACTTC. Translated, it gives CASSIHPNYEQYF.